This T cell receptor beta chain comes out of a study of cytomegalovirus exposure and HLA in healthy donors. Overall study: An earlier analysis identified more than 95 million unique TCR beta sequences in about 179 million T cells.

PCR was performed using 60 Vbeta and 13 Jbeta primers. Methods used by the authors: A later analysis tallied tens of millions of unique TCR beta chains, around 10 million of them shared. Measured with immunoSEQ multiplex PCR; TCRdb has only the in-frame clones, and not every one. The DNA was the basis for D and trimming; V, J and clone size are from that table. The sample carries 210,000 or so clones, over 65% recorded once. In regard to this clone: The target antigen is unknown.

This CDR3 region has 17 residues. The germline gives CDR1 KGHSH, CDR2 LQKENI. With V trimmed by 0 bases and J by 7 bases, 6 bases remained unmatched. Study-wide results and limits: Excluded: some indistinguishable V segments such as TRBV6-2 and TRBV6-3. Presence/absence analyses assumed roughly uniform sequencing depth across donors, which may not hold.

The V call is TRBV18, the J call TRBJ1-4; 12 bases map to TRBD1. This clonotype was obtained from a young man in good health and CMV-seronegative. Sequencing was done on a sample of PBMCs. Written as DNA, the CDR3 is TGTGCCAGCTCACCACCCGGGACAGGGGGCTTCGGTGAAAAACTGTTTTTT. The encoded protein is CASSPPGTGGFGEKLFF.